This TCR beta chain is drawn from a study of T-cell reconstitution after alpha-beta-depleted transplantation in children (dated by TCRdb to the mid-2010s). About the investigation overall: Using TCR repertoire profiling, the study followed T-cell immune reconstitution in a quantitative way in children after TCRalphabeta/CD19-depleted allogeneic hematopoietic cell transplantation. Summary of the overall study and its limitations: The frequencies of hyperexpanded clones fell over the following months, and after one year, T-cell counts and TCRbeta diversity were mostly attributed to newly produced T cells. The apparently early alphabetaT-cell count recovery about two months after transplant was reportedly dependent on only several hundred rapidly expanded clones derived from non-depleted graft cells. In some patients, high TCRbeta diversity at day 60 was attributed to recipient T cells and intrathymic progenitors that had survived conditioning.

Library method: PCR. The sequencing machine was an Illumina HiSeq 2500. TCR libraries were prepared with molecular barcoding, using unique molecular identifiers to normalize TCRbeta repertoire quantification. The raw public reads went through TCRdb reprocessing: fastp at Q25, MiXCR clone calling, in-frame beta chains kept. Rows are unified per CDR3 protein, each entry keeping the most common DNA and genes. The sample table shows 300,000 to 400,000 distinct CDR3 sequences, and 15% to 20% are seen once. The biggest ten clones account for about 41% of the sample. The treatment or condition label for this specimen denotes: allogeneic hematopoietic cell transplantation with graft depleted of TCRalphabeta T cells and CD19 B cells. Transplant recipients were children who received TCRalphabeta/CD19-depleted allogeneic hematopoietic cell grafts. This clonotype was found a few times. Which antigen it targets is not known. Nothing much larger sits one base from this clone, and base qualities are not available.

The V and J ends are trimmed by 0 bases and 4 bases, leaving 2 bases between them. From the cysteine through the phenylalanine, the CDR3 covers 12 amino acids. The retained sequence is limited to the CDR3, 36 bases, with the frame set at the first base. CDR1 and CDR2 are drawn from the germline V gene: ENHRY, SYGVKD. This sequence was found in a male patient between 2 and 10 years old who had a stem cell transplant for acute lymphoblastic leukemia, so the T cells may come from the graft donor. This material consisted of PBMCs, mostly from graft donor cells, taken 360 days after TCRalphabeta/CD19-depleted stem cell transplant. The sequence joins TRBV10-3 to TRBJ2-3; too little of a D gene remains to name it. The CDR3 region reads CAISESPDTQYF. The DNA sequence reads TGTGCCATCAGTGAGTCGCCAGATACGCAGTATTTT.